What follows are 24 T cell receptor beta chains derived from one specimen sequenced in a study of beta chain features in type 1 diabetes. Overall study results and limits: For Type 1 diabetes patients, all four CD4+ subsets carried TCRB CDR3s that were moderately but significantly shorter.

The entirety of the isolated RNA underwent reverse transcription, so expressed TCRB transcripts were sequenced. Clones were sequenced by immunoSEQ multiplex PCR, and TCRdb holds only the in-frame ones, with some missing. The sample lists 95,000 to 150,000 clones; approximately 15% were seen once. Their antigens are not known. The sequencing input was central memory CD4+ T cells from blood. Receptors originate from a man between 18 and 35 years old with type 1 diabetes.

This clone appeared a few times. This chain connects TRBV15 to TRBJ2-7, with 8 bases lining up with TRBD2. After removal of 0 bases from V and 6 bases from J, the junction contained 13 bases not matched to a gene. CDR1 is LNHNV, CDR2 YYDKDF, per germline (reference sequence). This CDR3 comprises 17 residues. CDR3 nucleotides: TGTGCCACCAGCAGAGATCCGGGACTAGGTGATCCCCGCGAGCAGTACTTC. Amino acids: CATSRDPGLGDPREQYF. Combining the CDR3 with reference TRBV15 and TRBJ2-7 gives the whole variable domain DAMVIQNPRYQVTQFGKPVTLSCSQTLNHNVMYWYQQKSSQAPKLLFHYYDKDFNNEADTPDNFQSRRPNTSFCFLDIRSPGLGDTAMYLCATSRDPGLGDPREQYFGPGTRLTVT.

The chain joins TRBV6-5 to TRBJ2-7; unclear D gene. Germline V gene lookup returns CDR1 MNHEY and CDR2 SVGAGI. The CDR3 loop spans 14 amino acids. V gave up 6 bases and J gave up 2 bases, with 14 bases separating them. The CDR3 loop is CASRPPTGTYEQYF. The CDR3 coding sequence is TGTGCCAGCAGACCCCCGACGGGTACCTACGAGCAGTACTTC.

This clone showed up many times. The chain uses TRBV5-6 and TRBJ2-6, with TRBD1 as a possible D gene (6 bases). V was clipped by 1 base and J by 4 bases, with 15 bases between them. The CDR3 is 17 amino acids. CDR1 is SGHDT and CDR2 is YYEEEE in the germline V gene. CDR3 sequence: CASSLILGAQGANVLTF. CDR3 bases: TGTGCCAGCAGCTTGATTTTGGGGGCGCAAGGGGCCAACGTCCTGACTTTC. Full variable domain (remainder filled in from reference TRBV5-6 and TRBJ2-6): DAGVTQSPTHLIKTRGQQVTLRCSPKSGHDTVSWYQQALGQGPQFIFQYYEEEERQRGNFPDRFSGHQFPNYSSELNVNALLLGDSALYLCASSLILGAQGANVLTFGAGSRLTVL.

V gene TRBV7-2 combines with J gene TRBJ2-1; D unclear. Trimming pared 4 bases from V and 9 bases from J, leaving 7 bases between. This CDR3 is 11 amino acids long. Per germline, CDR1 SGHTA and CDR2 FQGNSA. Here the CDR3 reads CASSSWIEQFF. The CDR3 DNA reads TGTGCCAGCAGCTCATGGATTGAGCAGTTCTTC.

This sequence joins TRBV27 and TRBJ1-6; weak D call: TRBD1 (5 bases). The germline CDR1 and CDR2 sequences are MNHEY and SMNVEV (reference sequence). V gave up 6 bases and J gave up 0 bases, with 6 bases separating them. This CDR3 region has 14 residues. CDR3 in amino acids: CASRDTSYNSPLHF. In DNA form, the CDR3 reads TGTGCCAGCAGGGACACCTCCTATAATTCACCCCTCCACTTT.

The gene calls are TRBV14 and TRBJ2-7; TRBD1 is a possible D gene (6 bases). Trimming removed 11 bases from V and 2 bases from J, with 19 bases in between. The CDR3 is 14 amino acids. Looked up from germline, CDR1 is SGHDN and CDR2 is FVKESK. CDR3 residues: CARSPRQAPYEQYF. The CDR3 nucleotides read TGTGCCCGATCACCGAGACAGGCGCCCTACGAGCAGTACTTC.

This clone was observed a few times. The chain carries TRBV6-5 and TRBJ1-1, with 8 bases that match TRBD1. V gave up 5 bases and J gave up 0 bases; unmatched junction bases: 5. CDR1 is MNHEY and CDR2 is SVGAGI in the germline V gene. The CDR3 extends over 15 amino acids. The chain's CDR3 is CASSARTGLNTEAFF. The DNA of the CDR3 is TGTGCCAGCAGTGCCCGGACAGGGTTGAACACTGAAGCTTTCTTT.

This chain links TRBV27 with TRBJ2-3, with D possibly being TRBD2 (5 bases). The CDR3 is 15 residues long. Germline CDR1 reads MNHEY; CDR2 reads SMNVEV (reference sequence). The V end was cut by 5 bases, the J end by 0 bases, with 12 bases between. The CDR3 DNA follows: TGTGCCAGCAGTCAATTCGGGATTAGCACAGATACGCAGTATTTT. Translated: CASSQFGISTDTQYF.

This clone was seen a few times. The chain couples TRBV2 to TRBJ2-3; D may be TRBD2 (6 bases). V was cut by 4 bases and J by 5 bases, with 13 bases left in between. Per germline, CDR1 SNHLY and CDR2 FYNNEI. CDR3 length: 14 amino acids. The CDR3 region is CASSVGQGGDTQYF. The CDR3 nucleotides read TGTGCCAGCAGTGTCGGGCAGGGAGGAGATACGCAGTATTTT.

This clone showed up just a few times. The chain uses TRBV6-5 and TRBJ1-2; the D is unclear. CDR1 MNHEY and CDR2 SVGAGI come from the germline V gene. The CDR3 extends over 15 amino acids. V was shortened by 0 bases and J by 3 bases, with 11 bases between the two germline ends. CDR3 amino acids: CASSYSVHGHYGYTF. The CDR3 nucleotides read TGTGCCAGCAGTTACTCCGTCCATGGGCACTATGGCTACACCTTC.

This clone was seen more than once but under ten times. The CDR3 DNA reads as TGTGCCAGCAACCGGGACACTTTCTACGAGCAGTACTTC. It yields the protein CASNRDTFYEQYF. This sequence joins TRBV2 and TRBJ2-7; tentative D call: TRBD1 (6 bases). The CDR3 runs 13 residues. V lost 7 bases, J lost 3 bases, and 13 bases lay in between. The V gene's germline CDR1 is SNHLY and CDR2 FYNNEI.

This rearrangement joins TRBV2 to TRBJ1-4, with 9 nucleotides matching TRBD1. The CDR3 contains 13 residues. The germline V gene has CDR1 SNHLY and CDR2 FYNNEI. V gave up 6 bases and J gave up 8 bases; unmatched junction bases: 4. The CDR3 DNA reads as TGTGCCAGCAGAGGACAGGGGCTAGAAAAACTGTTTTTT. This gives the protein CASRGQGLEKLFF.

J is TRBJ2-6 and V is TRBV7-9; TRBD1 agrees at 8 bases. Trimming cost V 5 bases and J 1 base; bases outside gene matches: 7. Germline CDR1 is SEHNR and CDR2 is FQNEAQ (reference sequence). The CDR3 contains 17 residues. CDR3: CASSLRDRRSGANVLTF. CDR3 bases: TGTGCCAGCAGCCTCCGGGACAGGCGTTCTGGGGCCAACGTCCTGACTTTC.

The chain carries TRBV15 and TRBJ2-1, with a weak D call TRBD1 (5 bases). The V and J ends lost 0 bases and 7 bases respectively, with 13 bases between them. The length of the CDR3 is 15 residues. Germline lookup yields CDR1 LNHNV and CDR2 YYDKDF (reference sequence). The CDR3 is CATSRDSVRANEQFF. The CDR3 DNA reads TGTGCCACCAGCAGAGATTCGGTCAGGGCTAATGAGCAGTTCTTC.

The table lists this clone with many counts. Written as DNA, the CDR3 is TGTGCCAGCAGCTCCCTTTGGAATCGTGAGAACATTCAGTACTTC. It yields the protein CASSSLWNRENIQYF. The chain links TRBV7-9 to TRBJ2-4; D ambiguous. The germline gives CDR1 SEHNR, CDR2 FQNEAQ (reference sequence). The CDR3 runs 15 residues. V lost 4 bases to trimming and J lost 7 bases, with 17 bases between them.

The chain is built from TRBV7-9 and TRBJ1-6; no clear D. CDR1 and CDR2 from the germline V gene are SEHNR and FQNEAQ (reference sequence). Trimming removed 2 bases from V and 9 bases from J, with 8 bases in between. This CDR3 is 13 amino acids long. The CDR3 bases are TGTGCCAGCAGCTTACATGCGACTTCACCCCTCCACTTT. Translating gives CASSLHATSPLHF.

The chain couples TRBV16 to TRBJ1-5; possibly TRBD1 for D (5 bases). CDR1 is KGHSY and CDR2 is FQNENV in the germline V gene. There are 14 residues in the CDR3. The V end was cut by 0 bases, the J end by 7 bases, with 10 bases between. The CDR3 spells CASSQSGADQPQHF. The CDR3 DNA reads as TGTGCCAGCAGCCAATCAGGGGCTGACCAGCCCCAGCATTTT.

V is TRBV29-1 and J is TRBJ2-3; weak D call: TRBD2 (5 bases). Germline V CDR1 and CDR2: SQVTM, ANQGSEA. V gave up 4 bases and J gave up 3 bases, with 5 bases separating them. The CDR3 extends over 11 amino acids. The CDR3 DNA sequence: TGCAGCGTTGGAGGGACAGATACGCAGTATTTT. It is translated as CSVGGTDTQYF.

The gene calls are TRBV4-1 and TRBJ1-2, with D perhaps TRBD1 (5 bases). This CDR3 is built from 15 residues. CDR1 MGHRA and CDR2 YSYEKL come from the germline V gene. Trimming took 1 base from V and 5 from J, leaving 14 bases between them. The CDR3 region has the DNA TGCGCCAGCAGCCAAGCGCTGTCGGGGGGATATGGCTACACCTTC. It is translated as CASSQALSGGYGYTF.

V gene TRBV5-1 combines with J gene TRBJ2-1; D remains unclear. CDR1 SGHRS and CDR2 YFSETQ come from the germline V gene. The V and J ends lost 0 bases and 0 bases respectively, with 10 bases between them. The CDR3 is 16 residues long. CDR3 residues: CASSLVAVSSYNEQFF. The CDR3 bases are TGCGCCAGCAGCTTGGTTGCGGTTAGCTCCTACAATGAGCAGTTCTTC.

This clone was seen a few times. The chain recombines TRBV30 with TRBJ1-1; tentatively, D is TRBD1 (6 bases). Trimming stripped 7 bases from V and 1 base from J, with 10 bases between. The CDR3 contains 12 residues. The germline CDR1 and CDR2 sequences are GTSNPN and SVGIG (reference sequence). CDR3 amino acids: CALSGENTEAFF. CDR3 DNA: TGTGCCTTGTCAGGGGAGAACACTGAAGCTTTCTTT.

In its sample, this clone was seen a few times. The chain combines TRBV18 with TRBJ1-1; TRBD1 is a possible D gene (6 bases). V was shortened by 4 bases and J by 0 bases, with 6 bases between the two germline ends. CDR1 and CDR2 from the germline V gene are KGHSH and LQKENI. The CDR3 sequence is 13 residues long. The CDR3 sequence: CASSRDMNTEAFF. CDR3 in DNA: TGTGCCAGCTCACGGGACATGAACACTGAAGCTTTCTTT.

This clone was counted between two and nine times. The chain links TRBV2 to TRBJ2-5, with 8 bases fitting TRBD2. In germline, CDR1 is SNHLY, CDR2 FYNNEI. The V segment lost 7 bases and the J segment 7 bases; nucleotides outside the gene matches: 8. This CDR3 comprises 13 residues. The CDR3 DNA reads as TGTGCCAGCAAGACCGCGACTAGCGTGACCCAGTACTTC. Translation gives CASKTATSVTQYF.

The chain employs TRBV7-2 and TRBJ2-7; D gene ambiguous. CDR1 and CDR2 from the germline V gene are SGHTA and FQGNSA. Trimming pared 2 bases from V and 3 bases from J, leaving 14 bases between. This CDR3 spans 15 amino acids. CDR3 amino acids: CASSLSFGQNYEQYF. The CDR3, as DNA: TGTGCCAGCAGCTTAAGTTTCGGTCAGAACTACGAGCAGTACTTC.